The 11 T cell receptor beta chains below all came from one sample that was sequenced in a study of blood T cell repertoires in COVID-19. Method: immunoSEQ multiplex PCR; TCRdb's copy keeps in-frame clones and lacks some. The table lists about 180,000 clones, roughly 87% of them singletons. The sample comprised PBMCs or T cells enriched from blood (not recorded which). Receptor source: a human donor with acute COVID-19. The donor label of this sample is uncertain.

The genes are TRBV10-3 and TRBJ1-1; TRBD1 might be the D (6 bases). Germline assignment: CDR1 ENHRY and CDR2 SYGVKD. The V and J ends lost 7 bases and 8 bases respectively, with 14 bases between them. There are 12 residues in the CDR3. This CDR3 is CAIMGTGSEAFF. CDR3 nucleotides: TGTGCCATCATGGGAACAGGGTCGGAAGCTTTCTTT.

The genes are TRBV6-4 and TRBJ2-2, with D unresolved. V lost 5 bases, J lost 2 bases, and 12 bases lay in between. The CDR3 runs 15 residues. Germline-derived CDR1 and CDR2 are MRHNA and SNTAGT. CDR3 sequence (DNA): TGTGCCAGCAGTACGTCTCAGGCAAACACCGGGGAGCTGTTTTTT. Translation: CASSTSQANTGELFF.

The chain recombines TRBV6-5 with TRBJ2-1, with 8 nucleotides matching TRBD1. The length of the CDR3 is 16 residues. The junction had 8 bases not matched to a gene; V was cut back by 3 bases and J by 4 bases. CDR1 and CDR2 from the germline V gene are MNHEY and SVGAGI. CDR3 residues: CASSYSRTGKYNEQFF. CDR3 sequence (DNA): TGTGCCAGCAGTTATTCCCGGACAGGGAAATACAATGAGCAGTTCTTC.

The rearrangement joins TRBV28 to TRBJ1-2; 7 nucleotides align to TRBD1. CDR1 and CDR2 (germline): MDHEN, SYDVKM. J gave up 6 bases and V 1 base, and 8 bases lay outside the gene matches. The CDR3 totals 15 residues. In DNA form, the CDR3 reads TGTGCCAGCAGTTTATACGGACAGGAGGCGAATGGCTACACCTTC. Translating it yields CASSLYGQEANGYTF.

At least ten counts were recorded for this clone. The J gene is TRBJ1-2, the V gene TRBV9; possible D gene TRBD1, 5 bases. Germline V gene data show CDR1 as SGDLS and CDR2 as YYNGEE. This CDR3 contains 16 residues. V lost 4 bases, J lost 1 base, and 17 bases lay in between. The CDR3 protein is CASSPRGGSDNYGYTF. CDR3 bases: TGTGCCAGCAGCCCTCGGGGGGGTTCGGATAACTATGGCTACACCTTC.

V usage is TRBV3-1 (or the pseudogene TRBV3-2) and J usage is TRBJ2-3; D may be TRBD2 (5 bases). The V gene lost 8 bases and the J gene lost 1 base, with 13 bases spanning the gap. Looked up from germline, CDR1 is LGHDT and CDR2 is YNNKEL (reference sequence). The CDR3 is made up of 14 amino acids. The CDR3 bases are TGTGCCAGCCGCGGTTCCGGGGGCACAGATACGCAGTATTTT. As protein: CASRGSGGTDTQYF.

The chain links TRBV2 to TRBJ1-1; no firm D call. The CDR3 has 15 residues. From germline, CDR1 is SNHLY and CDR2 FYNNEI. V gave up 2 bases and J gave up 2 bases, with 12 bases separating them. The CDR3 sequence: CASSELRGRNTEAFF. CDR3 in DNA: TGTGCCAGCAGTGAACTTAGAGGGAGAAACACTGAAGCTTTCTTT.

As DNA, the CDR3 is TGTGCCAGCAGCAAACTTAAGGGGGGGGGCCCCTACGAGCAGTACTTC. Translation: CASSKLKGGGPYEQYF. V usage is TRBV21-1 and J usage is TRBJ2-7; the table's D gene call, TRBD2, was not cross checked with the DNA. TRBV21-1 corresponds to a pseudogene. This CDR3 spans 16 amino acids.

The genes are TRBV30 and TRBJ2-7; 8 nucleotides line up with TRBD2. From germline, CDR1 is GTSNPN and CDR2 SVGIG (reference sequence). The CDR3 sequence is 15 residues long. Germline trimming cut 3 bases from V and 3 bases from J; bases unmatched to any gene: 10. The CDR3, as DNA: TGTGCCTGGAGCTTAAAGGGACTAGAGGGCTACGAGCAGTACTTC. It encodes CAWSLKGLEGYEQYF.

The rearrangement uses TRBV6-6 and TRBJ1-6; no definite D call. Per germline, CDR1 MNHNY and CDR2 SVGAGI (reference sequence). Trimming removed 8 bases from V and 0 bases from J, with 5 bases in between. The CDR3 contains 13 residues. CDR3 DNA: TGTGCCAGCGATAGCTCCTATAATTCACCCCTCCACTTT. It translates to CASDSSYNSPLHF.

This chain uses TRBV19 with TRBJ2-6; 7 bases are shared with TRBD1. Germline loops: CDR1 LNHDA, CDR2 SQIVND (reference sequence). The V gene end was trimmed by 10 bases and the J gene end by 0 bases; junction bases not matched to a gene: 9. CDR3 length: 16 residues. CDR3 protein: CATKGRGLSGANVLTF. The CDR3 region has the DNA TGTGCCACGAAGGGTAGGGGGCTCTCTGGGGCCAACGTCCTGACTTTC.